This entry lists 24 T cell receptor beta chains sequenced from one sample in a study of blood T cell repertoires in COVID-19. Profiling relied on immunoSEQ multiplex PCR, and the TCRdb table lists in-frame clones only, not all of them. This sample has 270,000 or so clones, with approximately 92% found just once. Sequencing used peripheral blood. Receptor source: a woman in her 40s who had recovered from COVID-19.

The genes are TRBV27 and TRBJ2-3; D remains ambiguous. Trimming removed 7 bases from V and 4 bases from J, with 12 bases in between. This CDR3 spans 13 amino acids. The germline gives CDR1 MNHEY, CDR2 SMNVEV (reference sequence). CDR3 loop: CASKTTLADTQYF. CDR3 nucleotides: TGTGCCAGCAAAACGACTCTCGCAGATACGCAGTATTTT.

J is TRBJ2-2 and V is TRBV5-6, with 9 bases aligning to TRBD2. This CDR3 is 17 amino acids long. Germline V lookup: CDR1 SGHDT, CDR2 YYEEEE. The V segment lost 0 bases and the J segment 2 bases; nucleotides outside the gene matches: 5. This CDR3 reads CASSLALAGVNTGELFF. The CDR3 nucleotides read TGTGCCAGCAGCTTGGCACTAGCGGGTGTTAACACCGGGGAGCTGTTTTTT.

V is TRBV7-6 and J is TRBJ1-4; no firm D call. The germline CDR1 and CDR2 sequences are SGHVS and FNYEAQ. This CDR3 comprises 15 residues. The germline V and J ends were trimmed by 6 bases and 2 bases, with 13 bases remaining between them. CDR3 sequence (DNA): TGTGCCAGCAGGCGATCGGCGGCGACTAATGAAAAACTGTTTTTT. Residues: CASRRSAATNEKLFF.

This clone has only a few counts. The genes are TRBV30 and TRBJ2-2; D perhaps matches TRBD1 (6 bases). The ends were cut back, 5 bases at V and 5 bases at J, with 15 bases in the middle. The CDR3 contains 14 residues. Germline CDR1 reads GTSNPN; CDR2 reads SVGIG (reference sequence). CDR3 in amino acids: CAWWDTWTTGELFF. DNA for the CDR3: TGTGCCTGGTGGGACACCTGGACTACCGGGGAGCTGTTTTTT.

This sequence joins TRBV6-5 and TRBJ2-5, with D maybe TRBD1 (6 bases). The CDR3 extends over 14 amino acids. Germline loops: CDR1 MNHEY, CDR2 SVGAGI. Trimming cost V 5 bases and J 4 bases, with 14 bases left between them. The CDR3 DNA follows: TGTGCCAGCAGTCAACCAGGGGTCTTAGAGACCCAGTACTTC. The encoded protein is CASSQPGVLETQYF.

This clone was seen just once. V usage is TRBV19 and J usage is TRBJ1-1; weak D call: TRBD1 (6 bases). The CDR3 loop spans 14 amino acids. V was shortened by 7 bases and J by 3 bases, with 15 bases between the two germline ends. Germline V CDR1 and CDR2: LNHDA, SQIVND (reference sequence). In DNA, the CDR3 is TGTGCCAGTATTTATCGGGGGGCTGACACTGAAGCTTTCTTT. It specifies CASIYRGADTEAFF.

This rearrangement joins TRBV2 to TRBJ2-3, with 8 bases fitting TRBD1. This CDR3 has 16 residues. Germline values: CDR1 SNHLY, CDR2 FYNNEI. The V segment lost 7 bases and the J segment 4 bases; nucleotides outside the gene matches: 13. For the CDR3, the DNA is TGTGCCAGCAATTTTCAGGGGGCTGTAGGAGCAGATACGCAGTATTTT. This gives the protein CASNFQGAVGADTQYF.

The CDR3 nucleotides are TGTGCCTGGAGTCCCCCACGCCTAACCCTCTACGAGCAGTACTTC. Protein: CAWSPPRLTLYEQYF. V usage is TRBV30 and J usage is TRBJ2-7; D unresolved. Between the trimmed V and J ends, which lost 2 bases and 3 bases, there was a span of 17 bases. The CDR3 loop spans 15 amino acids. CDR1 GTSNPN and CDR2 SVGIG come from the germline V gene (reference sequence).

The chain couples TRBV7-9 to TRBJ1-1; TRBD1 might be the D (6 bases). The germline gives CDR1 SEHNR, CDR2 FQNEAQ (reference sequence). Trimming removed 2 bases from V and 3 bases from J, with 10 bases in between. This CDR3 has 14 residues. The DNA of the CDR3 is TGTGCCAGCAGCTTAAGGGGGTTGGACACTGAAGCTTTCTTT. Protein product: CASSLRGLDTEAFF.

This chain connects TRBV7-2 to TRBJ1-5; 7 bases map to TRBD1. CDR3 size: 19 residues. With V trimmed by 2 bases and J by 6 bases, 19 bases remained unmatched. Germline CDR1 reads SGHTA; CDR2 reads FQGNSA. CDR3 region: CASSLNRIRDSRRSQPQHF. The CDR3 nucleotides are TGTGCCAGCAGCTTAAATCGGATCCGGGACAGTAGACGAAGTCAGCCCCAGCATTTT.

The rearrangement links TRBV19 to TRBJ2-4; D gene unclear. Germline lookup yields CDR1 LNHDA and CDR2 SQIVND (reference sequence). CDR3 length: 11 residues. V was shortened by 5 bases and J by 7 bases, with 6 bases between the two germline ends. The CDR3 DNA reads TGTGCCAGTAGTTCGAGTAACATTCAGTACTTC. Amino acid sequence: CASSSSNIQYF.

The chain carries TRBV15 and TRBJ2-1; 13 bases are a match to TRBD2. Germline CDR1 LNHNV, CDR2 YYDKDF (reference sequence). The CDR3 is 18 residues long. The V gene end was trimmed by 1 base and the J gene end by 3 bases; junction bases not matched to a gene: 6. The CDR3 DNA sequence: TGTGCCACCAGCAGAGCACTAGCGGGGGGGCTTATCTACAATGAGCAGTTCTTC. Translation: CATSRALAGGLIYNEQFF.

The genes are TRBV12-3 or TRBV12-4 and TRBJ2-7; D is unresolved. V dropped 7 bases and J dropped 5 bases, with 9 bases sitting between them. The CDR3 totals 11 residues. Here the CDR3 DNA reads TGTGCCAGCAAGGCGGTCCACGAGCAGTACTTC. Its translation is CASKAVHEQYF.

V is TRBV28 and J is TRBJ2-2, with D perhaps TRBD1 (5 bases). Germline V CDR1 and CDR2: MDHEN, SYDVKM. With 3 bases removed from V and 4 bases from J, the gap between germline ends came to 6 bases. The CDR3 consists of 13 residues. CDR3: CASSFRATGELFF. DNA of the CDR3: TGTGCCAGCAGTTTCAGGGCCACCGGGGAGCTGTTTTTT. Looking up the rest from reference TRBV28 and TRBJ2-2 gives the full variable domain: DVKVTQSSRYLVKRTGEKVFLECVQDMDHENMFWYRQDPGLGLRLIYFSYDVKMKEKGDIPEGYSVSREKKERFSLILESASTNQTSMYLCASSFRATGELFFGEGSRLTVL.

This rearrangement joins TRBV3-1 (or the pseudogene TRBV3-2) to TRBJ1-2; the D gene is possibly TRBD1 (5 bases). Germline values: CDR1 LGHDT, CDR2 YNNKEL (reference sequence). Trimming took off 0 bases at V and 5 bases at J, with 7 bases between the two ends. The CDR3 is 13 residues long. The CDR3 DNA reads TGTGCCAGCAGCCAAGAGGCAGGGTATGGCTACACCTTC. Translation gives CASSQEAGYGYTF.

V usage is TRBV2 and J usage is TRBJ2-2; 8 nucleotides match TRBD1. The trim removed 7 bases at V and 0 bases at J, leaving 1 base unmatched. Germline CDR1 is SNHLY and CDR2 is FYNNEI. The CDR3 runs 14 residues. Here the CDR3 reads CASKGQANTGELFF. The CDR3 DNA follows: TGTGCCAGCAAGGGACAGGCGAACACCGGGGAGCTGTTTTTT.

The CDR3, as DNA: TGTGCCAGCAGCCAACGGGGCGGGATCCCGCATTTT. Translation gives CASSQRGGIPHF. The J gene is TRBJ1-5, the V gene TRBV6-2 or TRBV6-3; tentatively, D is TRBD1 (5 bases). Germline V gene data show CDR1 as MNHEY and CDR2 as SVGEGT. Trimming cost V 6 bases and J 15 bases, with 18 bases left between them. This CDR3 has 12 amino acids.

The genes are TRBV21-1 and TRBJ2-7; no DNA check was done on the table's D call, TRBD1. TRBV21-1 represents a pseudogene. This CDR3 contains 15 residues. The chain's CDR3 is CASSKIAGTGGEQYF. The CDR3 DNA follows: TGTGCCAGCAGCAAAATAGCCGGGACAGGGGGCGAGCAGTACTTC.

This clone has just one count. This chain links TRBV5-4 with TRBJ2-3; D possibly corresponds to TRBD2 (6 bases). CDR1 and CDR2 from the germline V gene are SGHNT and YYREEE (reference sequence). The CDR3 length is 14 residues. With 5 bases removed from V and 4 bases from J, the gap between germline ends came to 14 bases. CDR3 sequence: CASSVTGVSDTQYF. Written as DNA, the CDR3 is TGTGCCAGCAGTGTGACGGGGGTTTCAGATACGCAGTATTTT.

This chain links TRBV2 with TRBJ2-7; TRBD1 matches 9 bases. The CDR3 extends over 15 amino acids. The germline gives CDR1 SNHLY, CDR2 FYNNEI. The CDR3 nucleotides read TGTGCCAGCAGTGAAGCGCTTCTAGGACAGGGGATAGTTCATGTC. This translates into CASSEALLGQGIVHV.

The chain links TRBV11-2 to TRBJ1-1, with 12 bases matching TRBD1. This CDR3 has 16 residues. Per germline, CDR1 SGHAT and CDR2 FQNNGV. After removal of 6 bases from V and 5 bases from J, the junction contained 10 bases not matched to a gene. CDR3 sequence (DNA): TGTGCCAGCAGAGACCCGGGACAGGGGGCCTGGACTGAAGCTTTCTTT. It yields the protein CASRDPGQGAWTEAFF.

This chain uses TRBV5-5 with TRBJ2-2; tentatively, D is TRBD1 (6 bases). The CDR3 is 14 amino acids. The germline V and J ends were trimmed by 2 bases and 4 bases, with 9 bases remaining between them. CDR1 SGHKS and CDR2 YYEKEE come from the germline V gene (reference sequence). The CDR3 sequence: CASSFTGSTGELFF. CDR3 nucleotides: TGTGCCAGCAGCTTCACAGGGAGCACCGGGGAGCTGTTTTTT.

V usage is TRBV30 and J usage is TRBJ1-4; D not certain. The CDR3 loop spans 14 amino acids. CDR1 is GTSNPN and CDR2 is SVGIG in the germline V gene (reference sequence). The V and J ends lost 2 bases and 3 bases respectively, with 10 bases between them. CDR3: CAWSPGLSNEKLFF. CDR3 nucleotide sequence: TGTGCCTGGAGTCCAGGACTTTCTAATGAAAAACTGTTTTTT.

The V call is TRBV7-9, the J call TRBJ2-7, with D possibly being TRBD1 (5 bases). The V gene's germline CDR1 is SEHNR and CDR2 FQNEAQ (reference sequence). The V gene lost 3 bases and the J gene lost 7 bases, with 16 bases spanning the gap. This CDR3 comprises 14 residues. The CDR3 sequence is CASSFSQGFEEQYF. DNA of the CDR3: TGTGCCAGCAGCTTCTCCCAGGGATTTGAGGAGCAGTACTTC.